This TCR beta chain was recorded in a study of response to subunit inactivated influenza vaccine. About this clonotype: The antigen remains undetermined.

MiXCR, applied by TCRdb to the RT-PCR reads, yields one record per CDR3 protein. The sample has approximately 200,000 distinct CDR3 sequences, about 15% seen once. Germline CDR1 MDHEN, CDR2 SYDVKM. With 3 bases clipped from V and 0 bases from J, the junction kept 11 bases outside the gene matches. CDR3 length: 18 amino acids. General study findings and limits: Researchers suggested that each seasonal influenza vaccination recruits few new T cells.

This chain connects TRBV28 to TRBJ2-1, with 7 bases matching TRBD2. The source was CD8+ T cells sorted from PBMCs, collected 5 days after vaccination. The receptor was derived from a man aged 50 or older who received an inactivated influenza vaccine. CDR3 sequence: CASSFPVSGATSYNEQFF. The CDR3 DNA follows: TGTGCCAGCAGTTTTCCGGTCAGCGGGGCAACCTCCTACAATGAGCAGTTCTTC.